This T cell receptor beta chain was recovered during a study of cytomegalovirus exposure and HLA in healthy donors (dated by TCRdb to 2016 to 2017). Regarding the research as a whole: An earlier analysis of approximately 640 of the donors reported about 250 Gb of sequence data and 120 million or so unique TCR beta sequences from about 180 million T cells. Rather than drawing on any new phenotypic data, the later analysis identified candidate immune exposures from TCR beta sequences and the way those sequences occurred across donors. All discovery cohort repertoires had been generated on a single sequencing platform. HLA typing included class I and class II loci at four-digit resolution. To study patterns of TCR occurrence, a later analysis re-analyzed previously published TCR beta repertoires from several hundred donors and added high-resolution HLA genotyping. The aim of the study was to test whether cataloging public T cell receptors could identify signatures of past pathogen exposure. On average, roughly 200,000 unique TCR beta nucleotide sequences were sequenced per donor among some 430 genotyped donors of the cohort, with about 19% of those sequences being non-productive. Donor age, sex, ethnicity and CMV serostatus were compiled together with the repertoire data. To decide whether each TCR beta V gene segment behaved as functional or pseudogenic, an earlier analysis of 587 of the donors relied on high-throughput TCR beta sequencing. The study used immunosequencing to profile the T cell repertoires of several hundred subjects and linked those repertoires to cytomegalovirus serostatus. To predict cytomegalovirus infection status, the study combined high-throughput TCR immunosequencing, statistical association of individual TCRs with disease status, and machine learning. A separate validation cohort of 100 to 150 different subjects was used in addition to the 666-subject first cohort. Genome-wide SNP genotypes for about 60% of the roughly 700 donors were used in a later genetic analysis, which treated that subset as a discovery cohort. Of the 350 to 400 genotyped donors, 81% fell in the genetic ancestry cluster associated with self-reported Caucasian donors. An early release covering 500 to 750 HLA-typed donors comprised approximately 300 gigabases of sequencing data and 85 million to 100 million unique TCR sequences. Typing coverage varied by locus: 629-630 donors for A, B, C, DRB1 and DQB1; roughly 560 for DQA1; 606 for DPA1; approximately 490 for DPB1. Because of strong linkage in the cohort, roughly five DR-DQ haplotypes were treated as single units for association and clustering.

The investigation overall reported the following: A later analysis found that most CMV-associated TCR beta chains appeared HLA-restricted, with HLA associations seemingly driven largely by CMV exposure. Over 15 rarely observed V segments, including chromosome 9 orphons, were excluded from the earlier analysis of about 600 of the donors because counts were too low. According to a later analysis, parvovirus B19, influenza, CMV and Epstein-Barr virus appeared linked to several top co-occurrence clusters. Across donors, most TCR sequences were observed very rarely, whereas some public TCRs were present in many individuals. A later analysis associated around 16,000 TCR beta sequences with specific HLA alleles at a false discovery rate of 0.05. V-gene and J-gene trimming of TCR beta chains was associated with a missense DCLRE1C variant in a later genetic analysis, and the association was replicated in an independent cohort. A later genetic analysis reported fewer N-insertions in productive TCRs among donors in an Asian-associated ancestry cluster than the roughly 700-donor mean. The presence/absence analyses assumed that sequencing depth was roughly uniform across donors, and that assumption may not be true. The classifier was reported to diagnose cytomegalovirus status with high specificity and sensitivity in both the original cohort and the validation cohort. In a later analysis, HLA-associated TCR beta chains showed more clonal expansion and lower generation probabilities than non-associated chains that were equally common. A cluster of highly shared sequence variants was judged likely to represent a technical artifact of the sequencing pipeline. The study gave a list of about 170 TCR beta chains associated with cytomegalovirus. A further reported finding was that TCR beta sequences accurately predicted the HLA-A and HLA-B alleles for most subjects in the first cohort. In vitro tests confirmed that a few of the cytomegalovirus-associated TCR beta chains recognize cytomegalovirus antigens. In an earlier analysis of some 500 of the donors, most TCR beta V segments were observed in productive rearrangements about 87% or about 30% of the time, broadly matching IMGT annotations. The only immune exposure information available for the cohort was CMV serostatus. When HLA alleles, especially DR and DQ, strongly co-occurred, TCR associations were difficult to assign to individual alleles. It was suggested by the authors that the approach could potentially be generalized to other disease states and immunological phenotypes. Because HLA typing was unavailable for some donors at each locus, only the typed subset was used in association tests. The 87-base-pair reads could not distinguish some IMGT-functional V segments, including TRBV6-2 and TRBV6-3, so those segments were excluded. Linkage disequilibrium might explain the correlated functional status among segregating V segments, but an unknown experimental factor could not be ruled out. In a later analysis, the rate of TCR association differed among HLA loci, with DRB1 alleles having the most associated TCRs and HLA-C alleles having the fewest. In this cohort, only TCR beta chains were sequenced, and detectable features were limited by the absence of alpha or paired-chain data.

Deletion took 3 bases off V and 2 bases off J, with a span of 5 bases between the germline ends. CDR1 and CDR2 are read off the germline V gene as SGHRS and YFSETQ. The CDR3 sequence holds 12 residues, the cysteine and phenylalanine included. CDR3 DNA is the only sequence kept; it has 36 bases, read in frame from the first base. With respect to this clone: No cognate antigen has been identified for it. Qualities for individual bases were not recorded, and no much larger clone is one base off.

Libraries were built with the immunoSEQ multiplex PCR assay. For the multiplex PCR, a mixture combining 60 forward primers for TCR Vbeta segments and 13 reverse primers for TCR Jbeta segments was used. The CDR3 region of rearranged TCR beta genes was amplified from genomic DNA by a multiplex PCR assay. The Illumina HiSeq System was used to sequence the amplified TCR beta libraries as 87-base-pair reads. The authors processed their data as follows. In a later analysis, some 80 million unique TCR beta chains were counted across the approximately 620 repertoires, and around 11 million of these chains were shared by at least two donors. To remove PCR and sequencing errors, raw reads were error-corrected and collapsed into unique sequences using a nearest-neighbor algorithm that merged closely related sequences. CDR3 sequences were aligned to IMGT reference sequences to assign V, D and J gene segments. For a sequence to be retained, at least a six-nucleotide match to both a V gene segment and a J gene segment was required. Rearrangements were called productive when the CDR3 lacked stop codons and stayed in frame with V and J; all others were non-productive. CDR3 was defined by IMGT convention, running from the second conserved V-encoded cysteine to the conserved J-encoded phenylalanine. The earlier analysis of roughly 590 of the donors excluded sequences that lacked an unambiguous match to a single V gene segment. In an earlier analysis of around 600 of the donors, V segments were called functional above 56.7% productive rearrangements and were called segregating when the between-donor standard deviation exceeded 5%. To diagnose cytomegalovirus status from the catalog of TCR beta chain sequences, a statistical classification framework was built. In a later analysis, TCR nucleotide sequences were compared against IMGT/GENE-DB human TR gene sequences so that V and J genes could be assigned. In a later analysis, CDR3 sequences and most-parsimonious VDJ recombination scenarios were assigned using the TCRdist pipeline. A later analysis defined each TCR beta chain by its CDR3 amino acid sequence plus V-gene family, and excluded reads lacking a unique V-gene family. In a later analysis, 550 to 650 highly shared, low-generation-probability nucleotide sequences were removed to address suspected cross-contamination and a sequencing artifact. A later analysis calculated a clonal expansion index for each public chain from normalized within-repertoire ranks of inferred template counts. In a later analysis, generation probabilities were computed with a VDJ recombination model fitted to out-of-frame rearrangements, and the resulting probabilities were checked against IGoR. In a later analysis, hypergeometric tests were used to score TCR-TCR, TCR-HLA and TCR-CMV co-occurrence, with a repertoire-size bias correction applied to TCR pairs. In a later analysis, false discovery rates were estimated by permuting HLA or CMV assignments 20 times. In a later analysis, co-occurring TCRs were grouped with DBSCAN, and TCRdist sequence similarity was added when clustering was performed within HLA-allele-positive subsets. Repertoires with fewer than 30,000 or more than 120,000 public chains, plus five repertoires with anomalous nucleotide sharing, were excluded from co-occurrence clustering. TCRdb carries this immuneACCESS record with in-frame sequences only. Its versions omit some clonotypes, under half of them owing to an unresolved V gene in the studies checked, with the rest unexplained. V, J and clone size were drawn from that table, and D and trimming were deduced from the DNA. Counted in this sample were 100,000 to 150,000 clones; roughly 74% of them appeared once. The ten most abundant clones make up approximately 6% of the sample.

The cohort was made up of around 720 healthy bone marrow donors. Cohort members were all nominally healthy when sampled, although unrecorded immune exposures were likely present. The donor was CMV seropositive and belonged to the group of 250 to 300 seropositive cohort members. Each donor provided a peripheral blood sample, and peripheral blood mononuclear cells were used for TCR beta sequencing. Genomic DNA was extracted from the blood cell samples with the Qiagen DNeasy Blood Extraction Kit. The sample consisted of PBMCs. The sequence was obtained from a woman in her 50s in good health and CMV-seropositive. Recombination joined TRBV5-1 with TRBJ1-2, with the identity of the D gene unclear. The bases read TGCGCCAGCAGCTCCCAGAACTATGGCTACACCTTC. This yields the protein CASSSQNYGYTF.